This is a list of T cell receptor beta chains from one sample in a study of blood T cell repertoires in COVID-19. Some clones are missing from TCRdb's copy, which holds only in-frame ones; the method was immunoSEQ multiplex PCR. The table has some 120,000 clones, roughly 84% seen once. Specimen: peripheral blood. The receptors shown here come from a woman under 40 who had recovered from COVID-19. CDR3s include the opening cysteine and the closing phenylalanine or tryptophan. D genes are given only for firm matches. Expanded clones are given a class, and other clones once, few, many or no size at all.

abundance	v_gene	d_gene	j_gene	CDR3nt	CDR3aa
NA	TRBV6-5	TRBD1	TRBJ2-6	TGTGCCAGCAGTCGACAGGGTGGAGGGGCCAACGTCCTGACTTTC	CASSRQGGGANVLTF
once	TRBV12-3/TRBV12-4	TRBD1	TRBJ1-2	TGTGCCAGCAGTAGAGACAGGGGCTATGGCTACACCTTC	CASSRDRGYGYTF
NA	TRBV9	TRBD2	TRBJ2-2	TGTGCCAGCAGCGCAGGGGGAATGCGGGAGGGGAACACCGGGGAGCTGTTTTTT	CASSAGGMREGNTGELFF
NA	TRBV2	TRBD1	TRBJ1-1	TGTGCCAGCGTTGGACAGGGGGCGGTTCGAGCTTTCTTT	CASVGQGAVRAFF
few	TRBV19	NA	TRBJ1-2	TGTGCCACCCGACAGGATTCTAACTATGGCTACACCTTC	CATRQDSNYGYTF
NA	TRBV5-1	TRBD2	TRBJ2-3	TGCGCCAGCAGCTTGGAAGCGGGGGGGCCGAATACGCAGTATTTT	CASSLEAGGPNTQYF
NA	TRBV2	NA	TRBJ1-1	TGTGCCAGCAGTGTTTCGTCAGGTGCCCTCACTGAAGCTTTCTTT	CASSVSSGALTEAFF
NA	TRBV12-5	NA	TRBJ1-5	TGTGCTAGTGCCGTGGGGGGTGCTCAGCCCCAGCATTTT	CASAVGGAQPQHF
few	TRBV2	TRBD2	TRBJ2-7	TGTGCCAGCAGCCCCGGGAGCGGGAGGTACGAGCAGTACTTC	CASSPGSGRYEQYF
NA	TRBV29-1	NA	TRBJ1-5	TGCAGAGCCGCAGGGGATTGTAGCAATCAGCCCCAGCATTTT	CRAAGDCSNQPQHF
few	TRBV10-2	NA	TRBJ2-7	TGCGCCAGCAGTGAGCCCTCTAGCTACGAGCAGTACTTC	CASSEPSSYEQYF
NA	TRBV12-3/TRBV12-4	TRBD1	TRBJ1-2	TGTGCCAGCAGTCCTTGGAGGGGGCGAGGCTACACCTTC	CASSPWRGRGYTF
few	TRBV7-3	TRBD1	TRBJ1-2	TGTGCCAGCAGCACCGGGACAGGGGTTGACTATGGCTACACCTTC	CASSTGTGVDYGYTF
NA	TRBV7-3	NA	TRBJ2-5	TGTGCCAGCAGCCAGACGAGGGCGGAGACCCAGTACTTC	CASSQTRAETQYF
NA	TRBV7-6	TRBD2	TRBJ2-1	TGTGCCAGCAGCTTCCCGTCGGGACTAGCGGGAAGAACCCTCTCCTACAATGAGCAGTTCTTC	CASSFPSGLAGRTLSYNEQFF
NA	TRBV19	NA	TRBJ2-2	TGTGCCAGTAGTATAGATCTGGGCAGGGGGAACACCGGGGAGCTGTTTTTT	CASSIDLGRGNTGELFF
NA	TRBV11-3	NA	TRBJ2-1	TGTGCCAGCAGCCGTAGGGAGAGCTCCTACAATGAGCAGTTCTTC	CASSRRESSYNEQFF
NA	TRBV6-5	NA	TRBJ1-4	TGTGCCAGCAGTTATGGGACTACCGCGGGCGAAAAACTGTTTTTT	CASSYGTTAGEKLFF
NA	TRBV13	NA	TRBJ1-5	TGTGCCAGCAGCTTTGAAGGGGTGGGTCAGCCCCAGCATTTT	CASSFEGVGQPQHF
NA	TRBV2	NA	TRBJ2-2	TGTGCCAGCTCCAGAGACAGGCAGGCCGGGGAGCTGTTTTTT	CASSRDRQAGELFF
NA	TRBV3-1/TRBV3-2	TRBD1	TRBJ2-3	TGTGCCAGCAGCCAAGGGGCAGGGGGAACCACAGATACGCAGTATTTT	CASSQGAGGTTDTQYF
NA	TRBV5-1	TRBD2	TRBJ2-3	TGCGCCAGCAGCCTGACTAGCGGCCCGGGCACAGATACGCAGTATTTT	CASSLTSGPGTDTQYF
NA	TRBV6-5	NA	TRBJ1-1	TGTGCCAGCAGTTATAAAGTCCGGGACACTGAAGCTTTCTTT	CASSYKVRDTEAFF